A selection of T cell receptor beta chains follows, all from one sample in a study of blood T cell repertoires in COVID-19. Generated by immunoSEQ multiplex PCR, the TCRdb table keeps only in-frame clones and is missing some. The sample contains 130,000 to 150,000 clones, about four fifths of which appear only once. The specimen sequenced was peripheral blood. The receptor set was obtained from a human donor in a cohort sampled during active COVID-19. The CDR3 runs from the conserved cysteine through the conserved F or W. D genes are given only for firm matches. The size field is filled for only some rows; it gives once, few, many or a size class.

cdr3_nt: TGTGCCAGCAGCGCAGCAGGGACAGGGGTCCCCTACGAGCAGTACTTC
cdr3_aa: CASSAAGTGVPYEQYF
d_call: TRBD1
v_call: TRBV7-2
clone_size: NA
j_call: TRBJ2-7

cdr3_nt: TGTGCCAGCAGTTTCGGGGGTTACGAGCAGTACTTC
cdr3_aa: CASSFGGYEQYF
d_call: NA
v_call: TRBV6-5
clone_size: NA
j_call: TRBJ2-7

cdr3_nt: TGTGCCAGCAGTTTAAGACAGGGCCAAAAACTGTTTTTT
cdr3_aa: CASSLRQGQKLFF
d_call: TRBD1
v_call: TRBV27
clone_size: NA
j_call: TRBJ1-4

cdr3_nt: TGTGCCAGCAGTGACCCCACCGCGGGGCTATTTCAGCCCCAGCATTTT
cdr3_aa: CASSDPTAGLFQPQHF
d_call: NA
v_call: TRBV25-1
clone_size: few
j_call: TRBJ1-5

cdr3_nt: TGTGCCAGCAGTCGGACAGGGCCGATAGGCTACACCTTC
cdr3_aa: CASSRTGPIGYTF
d_call: TRBD1
v_call: TRBV27
clone_size: NA
j_call: TRBJ1-2

cdr3_nt: TGTGCCAGCAGAGACAGGGCCGCGGGTCCGGAGACCCAGTACTTC
cdr3_aa: CASRDRAAGPETQYF
d_call: TRBD1
v_call: TRBV2
clone_size: NA
j_call: TRBJ2-5

cdr3_nt: TGTGCCAGCAGTTACAATCCGGGAGGGCCTAAGATTTTCGATACGCAGTATTTT
cdr3_aa: CASSYNPGGPKIFDTQYF
d_call: TRBD2
v_call: TRBV6-2/TRBV6-3
clone_size: NA
j_call: TRBJ2-3

cdr3_nt: TGTGCCAGCAGTTTACGGGCGGGCCACGGCACAGATACGCAGTATTTT
cdr3_aa: CASSLRAGHGTDTQYF
d_call: NA
v_call: TRBV27
clone_size: NA
j_call: TRBJ2-3

cdr3_nt: TGTGCCAGCAAGACAGGGACTAATTCACCCCTCCACTTT
cdr3_aa: CASKTGTNSPLHF
d_call: TRBD1
v_call: TRBV19
clone_size: NA
j_call: TRBJ1-6

cdr3_nt: TGTGCCAGCAGTTTATATTCCGGGACTACCGTATTC
cdr3_aa: CASSLYSGTTVF
d_call: TRBD2
v_call: TRBV28
clone_size: NA
j_call: TRBJ2-7

cdr3_nt: TGTGCCAGCAGTTCCAGGACAGGGGGCTCCTACGAGCAGTACTTC
cdr3_aa: CASSSRTGGSYEQYF
d_call: TRBD1
v_call: TRBV6-6
clone_size: NA
j_call: TRBJ2-7

cdr3_nt: TGCGCCAGCAGCCGGACAGAATCGGGGGAGCAGTACTTC
cdr3_aa: CASSRTESGEQYF
d_call: NA
v_call: TRBV5-1
clone_size: NA
j_call: TRBJ2-7

cdr3_nt: TGTGCCACCAGTGATTTAAGGGACAGAGCGGATGAGCAGTTCTTC
cdr3_aa: CATSDLRDRADEQFF
d_call: TRBD1
v_call: TRBV24-1
clone_size: NA
j_call: TRBJ2-1

cdr3_nt: TGTGCCAGCAGTCCACAGTACGAGCAGTACTTC
cdr3_aa: CASSPQYEQYF
d_call: NA
v_call: TRBV2
clone_size: few
j_call: TRBJ2-7

cdr3_nt: TGCGCCAGCAGCTTGGTGGCAGGGAACAATTCACCCCTCCACTTT
cdr3_aa: CASSLVAGNNSPLHF
d_call: NA
v_call: TRBV5-1
clone_size: once
j_call: TRBJ1-6

cdr3_nt: TGTGCCAGCTCACGCGGGGCGGGGGATGGTAATCAGCCCCAGCATTTT
cdr3_aa: CASSRGAGDGNQPQHF
d_call: NA
v_call: TRBV18
clone_size: NA
j_call: TRBJ1-5

cdr3_nt: TGTGCCAGCAACCGGGACAGAACCTACGAGCAGTACTTC
cdr3_aa: CASNRDRTYEQYF
d_call: TRBD1
v_call: TRBV2
clone_size: NA
j_call: TRBJ2-7

cdr3_nt: TGTGCCAGCATCGGAGGCAATCAGCCCCAGCATTTT
cdr3_aa: CASIGGNQPQHF
d_call: NA
v_call: TRBV28
clone_size: few
j_call: TRBJ1-5

cdr3_nt: TGTGCCACCAGCAGCCCCTATTCACCCCTCCACTTT
cdr3_aa: CATSSPYSPLHF
d_call: NA
v_call: TRBV15
clone_size: NA
j_call: TRBJ1-6

cdr3_nt: TGTGCCAGCAGCTCCACAGGGGGTGGTCAGCCCCAGCATTTT
cdr3_aa: CASSSTGGGQPQHF
d_call: TRBD1
v_call: TRBV9
clone_size: few
j_call: TRBJ1-5

cdr3_nt: TGTGCCAGTGCCCCCAATCGGGGGTCGGCTGGGGCCAACGTCCTGACTTTC
cdr3_aa: CASAPNRGSAGANVLTF
d_call: NA
v_call: TRBV19
clone_size: NA
j_call: TRBJ2-6

cdr3_nt: TGTGCCAGCAGCCACCGAGCGGGAGATCTCGAGCAGTACTTC
cdr3_aa: CASSHRAGDLEQYF
d_call: TRBD2
v_call: TRBV3-1/TRBV3-2
clone_size: NA
j_call: TRBJ2-7

cdr3_nt: TGTGCCAGCAGAGTAGCGGGCACCTACGAGCAGTACTTC
cdr3_aa: CASRVAGTYEQYF
d_call: TRBD2
v_call: TRBV6-5
clone_size: once
j_call: TRBJ2-7

cdr3_nt: TGCAGTGCTAGTGGGACAGGGGACGGTGGCTACACCTTC
cdr3_aa: CSASGTGDGGYTF
d_call: TRBD1
v_call: TRBV20-1
clone_size: NA
j_call: TRBJ1-2

cdr3_nt: TGTGCCAGCAGTGAAAGTGGAGGGCCCCGCTCTGGAAACACCATATATTTT
cdr3_aa: CASSESGGPRSGNTIYF
d_call: NA
v_call: TRBV2
clone_size: NA
j_call: TRBJ1-3

cdr3_nt: TGTGCCAGCAGCTTTCCCGGACTAGCGGAGACCTACGAGCAGTACTTC
cdr3_aa: CASSFPGLAETYEQYF
d_call: TRBD2
v_call: TRBV7-4
clone_size: NA
j_call: TRBJ2-7

cdr3_nt: TGCGCCAGCAGCCGTGAGGGATACGGGAATCAGCCCCAGCATTTT
cdr3_aa: CASSREGYGNQPQHF
d_call: NA
v_call: TRBV5-1
clone_size: NA
j_call: TRBJ1-5

cdr3_nt: TGTGCCAGCGCAACTAGTCTGAACACCGGGGAGCTGTTTTTT
cdr3_aa: CASATSLNTGELFF
d_call: NA
v_call: TRBV3-1/TRBV3-2
clone_size: NA
j_call: TRBJ2-2